This T cell receptor (beta chain) was sequenced in a study of cytomegalovirus exposure and HLA in healthy donors. The overall study: There were fewer than 500 genotyped donors. Of these, roughly 86% fell in the genetic ancestry cluster associated with self-reported Caucasian donors.

Both 60 Vbeta primers and 13 Jbeta primers went into the PCR. Clones were sequenced by immunoSEQ multiplex PCR, and TCRdb holds only the in-frame ones, with some missing. This table has around 150,000 clones, roughly four fifths appearing once. The V and J ends lost 7 bases and 0 bases respectively, with 10 bases between them. The CDR3 extends over 13 amino acids. Germline V gene data show CDR1 as LNHDA and CDR2 as SQIVND (reference sequence). About this clone: The target antigen is unknown.

Study-wide results and limits: In a later analysis, an Asian-associated ancestry cluster reportedly showed fewer N-insertions than the 666-donor mean. Whilst most TCR sequences proved rare, a subset of public TCRs occurred across many donors.

The sample was PBMCs. The source is a male donor in good health and CMV-seropositive. The V call is TRBV19, the J call TRBJ2-7; D ambiguous. The CDR3 region is CASMAGNSYEQYF. The CDR3 coding sequence is TGTGCCAGTATGGCAGGTAACTCCTACGAGCAGTACTTC.